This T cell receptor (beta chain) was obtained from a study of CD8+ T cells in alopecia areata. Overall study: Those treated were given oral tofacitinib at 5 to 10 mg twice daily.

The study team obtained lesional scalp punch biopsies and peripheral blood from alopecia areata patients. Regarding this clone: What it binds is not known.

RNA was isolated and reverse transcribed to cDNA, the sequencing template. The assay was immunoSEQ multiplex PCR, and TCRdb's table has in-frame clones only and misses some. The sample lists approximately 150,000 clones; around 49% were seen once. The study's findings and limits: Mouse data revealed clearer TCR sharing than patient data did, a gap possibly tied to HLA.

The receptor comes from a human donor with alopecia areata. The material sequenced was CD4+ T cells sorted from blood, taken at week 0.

The CDR3 DNA is TGTGCCAGCAGCCCGCCGCACACGCGGGAGCAGTACTTC. Translated, it gives CASSPPHTREQYF. V and J are TRBV2 and TRBJ2-7; the D is unclear. Germline V gene lookup returns CDR1 SNHLY and CDR2 FYNNEI. The CDR3 contains 13 residues. Trimming took 6 bases from V and 7 from J, leaving 16 bases between them. Combining the CDR3 with reference TRBV2 and TRBJ2-7 gives the whole variable domain EPEVTQTPSHQVTQMGQEVILRCVPISNHLYFYWYRQILGQKVEFLVSFYNNEISEKSEIFDDQFSVERPDGSNFTLKIRSTKLEDSAMYFCASSPPHTREQYFGPGTRLTVT.